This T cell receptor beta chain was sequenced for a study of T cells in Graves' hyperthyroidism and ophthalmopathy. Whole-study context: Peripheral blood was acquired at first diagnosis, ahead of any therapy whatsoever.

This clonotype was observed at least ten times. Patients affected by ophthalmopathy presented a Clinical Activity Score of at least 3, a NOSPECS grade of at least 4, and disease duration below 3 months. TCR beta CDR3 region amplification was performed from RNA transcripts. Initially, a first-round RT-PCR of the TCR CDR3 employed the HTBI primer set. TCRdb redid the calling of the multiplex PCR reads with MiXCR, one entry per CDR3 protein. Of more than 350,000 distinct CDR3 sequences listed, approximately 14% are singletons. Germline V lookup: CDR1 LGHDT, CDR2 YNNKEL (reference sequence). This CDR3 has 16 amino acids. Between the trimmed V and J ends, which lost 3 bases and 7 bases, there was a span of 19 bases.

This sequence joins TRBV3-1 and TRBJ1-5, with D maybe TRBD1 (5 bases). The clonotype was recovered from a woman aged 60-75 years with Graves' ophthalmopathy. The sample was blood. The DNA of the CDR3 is TGTGCCAGCAGCCACCTGGGACCCCAGGGAGGGCAGCCCCAGCATTTT. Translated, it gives CASSHLGPQGGQPQHF.